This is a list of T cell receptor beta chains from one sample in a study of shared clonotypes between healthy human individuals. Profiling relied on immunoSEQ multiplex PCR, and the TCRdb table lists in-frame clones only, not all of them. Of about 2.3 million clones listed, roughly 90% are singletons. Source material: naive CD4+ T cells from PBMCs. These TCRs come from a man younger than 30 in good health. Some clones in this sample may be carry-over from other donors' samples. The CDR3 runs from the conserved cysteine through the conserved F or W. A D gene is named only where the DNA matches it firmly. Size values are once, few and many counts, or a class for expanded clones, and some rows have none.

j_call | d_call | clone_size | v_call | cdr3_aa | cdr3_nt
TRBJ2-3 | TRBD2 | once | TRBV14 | CASSHRQRASGISDTQYF | TGTGCCAGCAGCCATCGGCAGAGGGCTAGCGGGATATCAGATACGCAGTATTTT
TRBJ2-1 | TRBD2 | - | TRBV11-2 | CASSLRLAANSYNEQFF | TGTGCCAGCAGCTTGAGACTAGCGGCCAACTCCTACAATGAGCAGTTCTTC
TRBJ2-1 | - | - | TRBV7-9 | CATTIEGSDEQFF | TGTGCCACCACCATTGAGGGGTCCGATGAGCAGTTCTTC
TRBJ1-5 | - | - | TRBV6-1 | CATRAQGTEPQHF | TGTGCCACTCGTGCACAGGGTACGGAGCCCCAGCATTTT
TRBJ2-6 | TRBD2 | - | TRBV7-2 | CASSTKLVSGNTGANVLTF | TGTGCCAGCAGCACCAAGTTAGTCAGCGGGAATACTGGGGCCAACGTCCTGACTTTC
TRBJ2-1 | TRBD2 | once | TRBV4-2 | CASSQGGSGSSYNEQFF | TGTGCCAGCAGCCAAGGGGGTAGCGGGAGTTCCTACAATGAGCAGTTCTTC
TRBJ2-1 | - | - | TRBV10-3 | CAISELGTDEQFF | TGTGCCATCAGTGAGCTAGGGACGGATGAGCAGTTCTTC
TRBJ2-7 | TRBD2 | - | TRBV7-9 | CASSSTSSYEQYF | TGTGCCAGCAGCTCGACTAGCAGCTACGAGCAGTACTTC
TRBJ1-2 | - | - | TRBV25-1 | CASSEGRGYTF | TGTGCCAGCAGTGAAGGAAGGGGCTACACCTTC
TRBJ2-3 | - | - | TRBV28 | CASLSPLGPYTQYF | TGTGCCAGCCTATCACCCCTAGGGCCGTATACGCAGTATTTT
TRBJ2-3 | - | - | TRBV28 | CASRDRSSTDTQYF | TGTGCCAGCAGGGACCGTTCTAGCACAGATACGCAGTATTTT
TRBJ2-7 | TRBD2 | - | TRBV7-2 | CASSLASSGLAGVMDF | TGTGCCAGCAGCTTAGCTTCTTCAGGACTAGCGGGAGTAATGGACTTC
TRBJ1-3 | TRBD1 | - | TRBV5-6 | CASSLLDRAAGNTIYF | TGTGCCAGCAGCTTGCTAGACAGGGCGGCCGGAAACACCATATATTTT
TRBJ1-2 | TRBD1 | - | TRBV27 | CASRSFGVKTGWGYTF | TGTGCCAGCAGGTCATTTGGAGTTAAGACAGGGTGGGGCTACACCTTC
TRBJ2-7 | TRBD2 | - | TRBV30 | CAWILAGGYEQYF | TGTGCCTGGATCCTAGCGGGTGGTTACGAGCAGTACTTC
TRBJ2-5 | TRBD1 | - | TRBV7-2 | CASRVGQGETQYF | TGTGCCAGCAGAGTTGGACAGGGAGAGACCCAGTACTTC
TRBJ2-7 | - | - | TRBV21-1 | CASRRPDRDPSYEQYF | TGTGCCAGCAGGAGACCGGACAGGGATCCCTCCTACGAGCAGTACTTC
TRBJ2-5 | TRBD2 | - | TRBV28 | CASSLRGLAGGWETQYF | TGTGCCAGCAGTTTACGGGGGCTAGCGGGAGGGTGGGAGACCCAGTACTTC
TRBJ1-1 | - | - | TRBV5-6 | CASSLQVRWDEAFF | TGTGCCAGCAGCTTGCAGGTTCGGTGGGATGAAGCTTTCTTT
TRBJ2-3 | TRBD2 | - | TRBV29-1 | CSVVGTSGTDTQYF | TGCAGCGTCGTCGGGACTAGCGGCACAGATACGCAGTATTTT
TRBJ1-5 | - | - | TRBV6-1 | CASRTGTNQPQHF | TGTGCCAGCAGGACAGGAACGAATCAGCCCCAGCATTTT
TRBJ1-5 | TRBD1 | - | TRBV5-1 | CASSLGPGGDQPQHF | TGCGCCAGCAGCTTGGGCCCAGGGGGGGATCAGCCCCAGCATTTT
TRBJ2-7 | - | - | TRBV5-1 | CASSLGSGFPDEQYF | TGCGCCAGCAGCTTGGGATCCGGATTCCCCGACGAGCAGTACTTC
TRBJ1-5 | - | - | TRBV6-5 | CASRTRSENQPQHF | TGTGCCAGCAGGACACGATCAGAAAATCAGCCCCAGCATTTT